The 23 T cell receptor beta chains given below trace back to one sample, sequenced in a study of CD8 T cells in ankylosing spondylitis. Study results and caveats: What appeared characteristic of ankylosing spondylitis blood was a TCR beta motif of seven to nine highly homologous variants.

These TCRs' antigens remain unknown. TCRdb called the 5' RACE reads again in MiXCR, with one record for every CDR3 protein. The sample lists more than 650,000 distinct CDR3 sequences; approximately 12% were seen once. The specimen was blood, either unsorted or a sorted T cell fraction (not recorded which). All receptors derive from a male donor with ankylosing spondylitis.

This clonotype showed up just a few times. The chain couples TRBV9 to TRBJ2-2; 9 bases align to TRBD2. The CDR3 runs to 15 residues. After removal of 0 bases from V and 8 bases from J, the junction contained 5 bases not matched to a gene. Germline lookup yields CDR1 SGDLS and CDR2 YYNGEE. The CDR3 sequence is CASSVALAGPGELFF. As DNA, the CDR3 is TGTGCCAGCAGCGTAGCTCTAGCGGGGCCAGGGGAGCTGTTTTTT.

The chain couples TRBV18 to TRBJ2-7; D not certain. Germline CDR1 and CDR2: KGHSH and LQKENI. The CDR3 has 16 amino acids. V dropped 3 bases and J dropped 2 bases, with 17 bases sitting between them. The CDR3 loop is CASSPRSSDSPYEQYF. CDR3 sequence (DNA): TGTGCCAGCTCACCCCGAAGTTCTGACTCACCCTACGAGCAGTACTTC.

This clonotype was seen only a few times. The chain recombines TRBV20-1 with TRBJ2-1; D not certain. CDR1 is DFQATT and CDR2 is SNEGSKA in the germline V gene (reference sequence). The germline V and J ends were trimmed by 3 bases and 3 bases, with 12 bases remaining between them. CDR3 length: 14 amino acids. The CDR3 loop reads CSASGQVRYNEQFF. The CDR3 region has the DNA TGCAGTGCTAGTGGGCAGGTCCGCTACAATGAGCAGTTCTTC.

The chain uses TRBV4-3 and TRBJ2-3; 10 positions agree with TRBD2. The CDR3 runs to 16 residues. The V gene end was trimmed by 2 bases and the J gene end by 4 bases; junction bases not matched to a gene: 6. Germline V gene lookup returns CDR1 LGHNA and CDR2 YSLEER. In nucleotides, the CDR3 is TGCGCCAGCAGCCAAACCGGGACTAGCGACCCAGATACGCAGTATTTT. Translated, it gives CASSQTGTSDPDTQYF.

Only a few counts were recorded for this clonotype. The rearrangement uses TRBV20-1 and TRBJ2-5; D unresolved. Germline CDR1 DFQATT, CDR2 SNEGSKA (reference sequence). CDR3 length: 13 residues. The ends were cut back, 1 base at V and 1 base at J, with 7 bases in the middle. CDR3 in amino acids: CSARGQVQETQYF. DNA of the CDR3: TGCAGTGCTAGAGGACAAGTCCAAGAGACCCAGTACTTC.

This chain connects TRBV12-3 or TRBV12-4 to TRBJ1-1; weak D call: TRBD1 (5 bases). Trimming cost V 5 bases and J 5 bases, with 12 bases left between them. CDR3 length: 13 amino acids. The CDR3 DNA reads as TGTGCCAGCAGTGAAATGGGGGTTACTGAAGCTTTCTTT. As protein: CASSEMGVTEAFF.

The CDR3 is CTIRLYVLGVGDSNQPQHF. Written as DNA, the CDR3 is TGTACCATCAGGCTGTATGTACTAGGGGTAGGTGATAGCAATCAGCCCCAGCATTTT. The chain recombines TRBV2 with TRBJ1-5; a possible D gene is TRBD1 (5 bases). The CDR3 runs 19 residues. Looked up from germline, CDR1 is SNHLY and CDR2 is FYNNEI.

The CDR3 coding sequence is TGCAGTGCTCAACAGAAAAATCAGCCCCAGCATTTT. It is translated as CSAQQKNQPQHF. The rearrangement joins TRBV20-1 to TRBJ1-5; D ambiguous. The V end was cut by 5 bases, the J end by 4 bases, with 9 bases between. The germline CDR1 and CDR2 sequences are DFQATT and SNEGSKA (reference sequence). This CDR3 has 12 residues.

This clonotype was counted a few times. This chain connects TRBV28 to TRBJ2-1, with 12 bases that match TRBD2. The CDR3 length is 17 residues. V dropped 3 bases and J dropped 9; count of bases not matched to a gene: 12. CDR1 is MDHEN, CDR2 SYDVKM, per germline. The chain's CDR3 is CASSFASGRAGAFEQFF. CDR3 DNA: TGTGCCAGCAGTTTTGCTAGCGGGAGGGCCGGGGCCTTTGAGCAGTTCTTC.

The V call is TRBV5-1, the J call TRBJ2-1; tentative D call: TRBD2 (5 bases). CDR1 and CDR2 from the germline V gene are SGHRS and YFSETQ. The CDR3 length is 15 residues. Trimming took 2 bases from V and 10 from J, leaving 19 bases between them. This CDR3 reads CASSFARANGREQFF. The CDR3 coding sequence is TGCGCCAGCAGCTTCGCGAGGGCCAACGGTAGGGAGCAGTTCTTC.

This clonotype has a handful of counts. The chain employs TRBV7-8 and TRBJ2-2, with a possible D match to TRBD2 (5 bases). CDR1 is SGHVS, CDR2 FQNEAQ, per germline. The CDR3 has 15 amino acids. Between the trimmed V and J ends, which lost 1 base and 9 bases, there was a span of 15 bases. Here the CDR3 reads CASSLEWQRGRELFF. DNA of the CDR3: TGTGCCAGCAGCTTAGAATGGCAGCGAGGGCGGGAGCTGTTTTTT.

The chain links TRBV12-3 or TRBV12-4 to TRBJ2-1; 10 bases map to TRBD2. The CDR3 consists of 16 residues. V lost 3 bases and J lost 6; bases outside the gene matches: 8. The CDR3 region has the DNA TGTGCCAGCAGTTTTAGCGGGAGGTCCGGGGGCAATGAGCAGTTCTTC. It translates to CASSFSGRSGGNEQFF.

This clonotype has just a few counts. CDR3 sequence reads: CASSPSTGSQPQHF. CDR3 sequence (DNA): TGTGCCAGCAGTCCCTCGACAGGGAGTCAGCCCCAGCATTTT. This chain joins TRBV12-3 or TRBV12-4 and TRBJ1-5; TRBD1 agrees at 7 bases. This CDR3 region has 14 residues. The V gene end was trimmed by 5 bases and the J gene end by 6 bases; junction bases not matched to a gene: 7.

This clonotype was observed a handful of times. This chain links TRBV4-3 with TRBJ2-1; TRBD2 might be the D (5 bases). Looked up from germline, CDR1 is LGHNA and CDR2 is YSLEER. There are 18 residues in the CDR3. V was trimmed by 3 bases and J by 0 bases, leaving 18 bases between them. The CDR3 DNA sequence: TGCGCCAGCAGCCAGGCCACAGACTGGGCGGGCTCCTACAATGAGCAGTTCTTC. It codes for CASSQATDWAGSYNEQFF.

A few counts support this clonotype. The J gene is TRBJ2-2, the V gene TRBV9; D not certain. From germline, CDR1 is SGDLS and CDR2 YYNGEE. CDR3 size: 13 residues. V lost 4 bases and J 7 bases, leaving 11 bases between the germline ends. For the CDR3, the DNA is TGTGCCAGCAGCTCGATGCCGGGCGGGGAGCTGTTTTTT. This codes for CASSSMPGGELFF.

This clonotype was picked up one time. The junction and the germline gene differ at one end; a read error may be behind it. J is TRBJ1-1 and V is TRBV27, with D tentatively TRBD1 (6 bases). Germline V CDR1 and CDR2: MNHEY, SMNVEV (reference sequence). There are 15 residues in the CDR3. CDR3 region: CASSFAALGDTEALF. The CDR3 bases are TGTGCCAGCAGTTTTGCAGCTCTGGGGGACACTGAAGCTCTCTTT.

The CDR3 DNA sequence: TGTGCCAGCAGCTCGGGGATGGATTATGGCTACACCTTC. It codes for CASSSGMDYGYTF. The chain recombines TRBV7-2 with TRBJ1-2; the D is unclear. The V and J ends lost 4 bases and 5 bases respectively, with 11 bases between them. CDR3 size: 13 residues. Per germline, CDR1 SGHTA and CDR2 FQGNSA.

V and J are TRBV20-1 and TRBJ1-1; D possibly corresponds to TRBD1 (5 bases). V gave up 8 bases and J gave up 0 bases, with 13 bases separating them. Germline V gene lookup returns CDR1 DFQATT and CDR2 SNEGSKA (reference sequence). The length of the CDR3 is 13 residues. The CDR3 is CSPLQGLNTEAFF. As DNA, the CDR3 is TGCAGTCCCCTCCAGGGCCTGAACACTGAAGCTTTCTTT.

This clonotype has just a few counts. The genes are TRBV5-1 and TRBJ1-2, with TRBD1 identical over 9 bases. The V gene end was trimmed by 5 bases and the J gene end by 6 bases; junction bases not matched to a gene: 17. The CDR3 is 17 amino acids. CDR1 is SGHRS and CDR2 is YFSETQ in the germline V gene. CDR3 amino acids: CASREDPGTGMRDGYTF. In DNA form, the CDR3 reads TGCGCCAGCAGAGAGGACCCAGGGACAGGGATGCGCGATGGCTACACCTTC.

This clonotype was counted a few times. V usage is TRBV7-3 and J usage is TRBJ2-1; the match to TRBD2 covers 11 bases. Germline V gene lookup returns CDR1 SGHTA and CDR2 FQGTGA. The ends lost 3 bases at V and 9 bases at J; junction bases unmatched: 7. CDR3 length: 15 residues. CDR3 DNA: TGTGCCAGCAGCTTTAGCGGGGGGGCCAGTTTTGAGCAGTTCTTC. As protein: CASSFSGGASFEQFF.

This clonotype has a count of ten or more. The V gene is TRBV2, the J gene TRBJ1-2; the D is unclear. V lost 3 bases and J 0 bases, leaving 8 bases between the germline ends. The CDR3 has 14 residues. The germline CDR1 and CDR2 sequences are SNHLY and FYNNEI. CDR3 amino acids: CASSEIGSNYGYTF. In DNA form, the CDR3 reads TGTGCCAGCAGTGAGATCGGCTCTAACTATGGCTACACCTTC.

This chain connects TRBV12-5 to TRBJ2-1; 8 nucleotides align to TRBD2. The junction had 3 bases not matched to a gene; V was cut back by 5 bases and J by 0 bases. The CDR3 totals 15 residues. Germline CDR1 LGHNT, CDR2 FRNRAP. The CDR3 reads CASGLSGSSYNEQFF. CDR3 DNA: TGTGCTAGTGGTCTGAGCGGGAGCTCCTACAATGAGCAGTTCTTC.

The chain uses TRBV10-3 and TRBJ2-7, with 9 nucleotides matching TRBD1. CDR3 size: 15 residues. The germline V gene encodes CDR1 ENHRY and CDR2 SYGVKD. The J segment lost 3 bases and the V segment lost 10 bases, leaving 13 bases of the junction unmatched. The CDR3 DNA is TGTGCCACCGAGACCACGGGACAGGGTAACTACGAGCAGTACTTC. It translates to CATETTGQGNYEQYF.